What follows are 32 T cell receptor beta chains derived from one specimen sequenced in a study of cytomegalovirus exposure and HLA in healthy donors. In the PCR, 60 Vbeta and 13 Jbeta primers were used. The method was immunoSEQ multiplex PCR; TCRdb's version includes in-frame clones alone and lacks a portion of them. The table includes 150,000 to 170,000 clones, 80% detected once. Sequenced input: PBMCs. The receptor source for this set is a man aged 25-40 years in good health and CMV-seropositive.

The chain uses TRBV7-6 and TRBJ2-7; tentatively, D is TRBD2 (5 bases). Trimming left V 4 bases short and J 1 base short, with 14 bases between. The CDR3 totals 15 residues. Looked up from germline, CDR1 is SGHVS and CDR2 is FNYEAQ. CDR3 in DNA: TGTGCCAGCAGCTCCCGTCCCGGGGATTCCTACGAGCAGTACTTC. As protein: CASSSRPGDSYEQYF. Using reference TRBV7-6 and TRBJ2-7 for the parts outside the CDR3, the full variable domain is GAGVSQSPRYKVTKRGQDVALRCDPISGHVSLYWYRQALGQGPEFLTYFNYEAQQDKSGLPNDRFSAERPEGSISTLTIQRTEQRDSAMYRCASSSRPGDSYEQYFGPGTRLTVT.

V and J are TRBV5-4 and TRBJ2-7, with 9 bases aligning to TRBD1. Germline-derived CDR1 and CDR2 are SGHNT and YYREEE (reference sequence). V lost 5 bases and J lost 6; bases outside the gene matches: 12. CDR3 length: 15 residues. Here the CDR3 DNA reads TGTGCCAGCAGTCGAGCCCCGGGACAGGGTGCCGAGCAGTACTTC. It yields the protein CASSRAPGQGAEQYF.

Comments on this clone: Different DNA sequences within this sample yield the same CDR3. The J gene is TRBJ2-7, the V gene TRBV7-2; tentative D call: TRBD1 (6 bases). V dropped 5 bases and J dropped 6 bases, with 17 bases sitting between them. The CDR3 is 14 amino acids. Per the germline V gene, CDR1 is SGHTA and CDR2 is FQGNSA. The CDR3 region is CASSPIRQESEQYF. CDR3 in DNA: TGTGCCAGCAGCCCCATTCGACAGGAAAGCGAGCAGTACTTC.

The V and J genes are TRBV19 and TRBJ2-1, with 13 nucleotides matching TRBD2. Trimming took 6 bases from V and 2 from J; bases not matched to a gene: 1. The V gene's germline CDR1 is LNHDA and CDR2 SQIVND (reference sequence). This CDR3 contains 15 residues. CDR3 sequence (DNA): TGTGCCAGTAGAGGGACTAGCGGGACCTACAATGAGCAGTTCTTC. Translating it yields CASRGTSGTYNEQFF.

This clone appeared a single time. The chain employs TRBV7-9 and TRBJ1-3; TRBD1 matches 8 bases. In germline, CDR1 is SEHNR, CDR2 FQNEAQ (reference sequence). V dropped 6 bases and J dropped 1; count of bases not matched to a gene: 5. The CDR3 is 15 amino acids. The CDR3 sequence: CASRQGAESGNTIYF. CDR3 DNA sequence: TGTGCCAGCAGGCAGGGGGCTGAGTCTGGAAACACCATATATTTT.

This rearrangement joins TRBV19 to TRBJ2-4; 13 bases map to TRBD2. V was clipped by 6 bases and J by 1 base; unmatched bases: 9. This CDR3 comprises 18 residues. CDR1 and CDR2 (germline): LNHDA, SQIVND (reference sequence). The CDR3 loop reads CASSELAGGSAAKNIQYF. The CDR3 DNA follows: TGTGCCAGTAGCGAACTAGCGGGAGGGTCGGCGGCCAAAAACATTCAGTACTTC.

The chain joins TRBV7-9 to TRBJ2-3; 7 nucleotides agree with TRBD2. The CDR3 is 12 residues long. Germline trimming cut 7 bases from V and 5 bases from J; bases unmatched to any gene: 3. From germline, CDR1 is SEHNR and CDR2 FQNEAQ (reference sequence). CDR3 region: CASTGGVDTQYF. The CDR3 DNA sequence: TGTGCCAGCACGGGAGGAGTAGATACGCAGTATTTT.

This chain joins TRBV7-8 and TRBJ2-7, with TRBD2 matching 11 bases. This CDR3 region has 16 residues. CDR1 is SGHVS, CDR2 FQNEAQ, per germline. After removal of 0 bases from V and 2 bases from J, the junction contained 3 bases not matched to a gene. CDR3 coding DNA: TGTGCCAGCAGCTTAGCAGGGACTAGCGGAACCTACGAGCAGTACTTC. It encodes CASSLAGTSGTYEQYF.

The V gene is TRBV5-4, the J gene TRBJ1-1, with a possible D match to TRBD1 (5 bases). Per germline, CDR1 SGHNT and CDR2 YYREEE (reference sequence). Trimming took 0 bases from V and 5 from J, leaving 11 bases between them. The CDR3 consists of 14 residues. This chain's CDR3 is CASSLGGVQTEAFF. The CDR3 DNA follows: TGTGCCAGCAGCTTGGGGGGGGTACAGACTGAAGCTTTCTTT.

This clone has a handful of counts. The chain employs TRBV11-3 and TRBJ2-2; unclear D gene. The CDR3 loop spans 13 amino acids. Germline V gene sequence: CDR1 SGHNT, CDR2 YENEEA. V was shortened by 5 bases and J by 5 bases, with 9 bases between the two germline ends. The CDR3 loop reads CASSPLRTGELFF. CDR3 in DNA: TGTGCCAGCAGCCCGCTCAGGACCGGGGAGCTGTTTTTT.

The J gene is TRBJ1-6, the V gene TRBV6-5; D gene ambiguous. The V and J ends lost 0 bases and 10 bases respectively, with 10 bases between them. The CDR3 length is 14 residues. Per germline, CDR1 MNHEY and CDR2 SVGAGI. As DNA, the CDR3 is TGTGCCAGCAGTTACTCGAAGGGAGGATCACCCCTCCACTTT. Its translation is CASSYSKGGSPLHF.

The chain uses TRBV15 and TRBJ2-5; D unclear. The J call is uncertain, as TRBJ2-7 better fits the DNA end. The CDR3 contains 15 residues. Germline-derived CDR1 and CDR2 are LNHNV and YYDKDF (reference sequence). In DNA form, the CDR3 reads TGTGCCACCAGCAGAGACCCGGCTGACTCCTACGAGCAGTACTTC. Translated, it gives CATSRDPADSYEQYF.

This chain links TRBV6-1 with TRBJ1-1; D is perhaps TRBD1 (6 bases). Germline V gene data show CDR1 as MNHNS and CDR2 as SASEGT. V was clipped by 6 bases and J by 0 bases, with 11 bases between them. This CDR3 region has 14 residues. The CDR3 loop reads CASRQDRLNTEAFF. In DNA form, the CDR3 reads TGTGCCAGCAGACAAGACAGGCTGAACACTGAAGCTTTCTTT.

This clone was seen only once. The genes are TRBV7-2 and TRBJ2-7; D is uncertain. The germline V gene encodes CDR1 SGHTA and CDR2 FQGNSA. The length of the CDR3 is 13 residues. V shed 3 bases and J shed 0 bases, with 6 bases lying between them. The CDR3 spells CASSFGNSYEQYF. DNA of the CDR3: TGTGCCAGCAGCTTTGGCAACTCCTACGAGCAGTACTTC.

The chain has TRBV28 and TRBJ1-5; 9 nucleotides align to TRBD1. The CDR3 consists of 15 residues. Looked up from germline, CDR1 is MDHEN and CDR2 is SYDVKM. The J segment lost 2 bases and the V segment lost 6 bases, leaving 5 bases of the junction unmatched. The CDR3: CASRGGQGGNQPQHF. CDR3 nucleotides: TGTGCCAGCAGGGGGGGACAGGGAGGCAATCAGCCCCAGCATTTT.

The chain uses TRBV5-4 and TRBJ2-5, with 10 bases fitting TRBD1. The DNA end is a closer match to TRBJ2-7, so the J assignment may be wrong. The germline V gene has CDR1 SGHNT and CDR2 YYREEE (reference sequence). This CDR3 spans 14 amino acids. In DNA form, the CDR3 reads TGTGCCAGCAGCTATGACAGGGGGCGAGACGAGCAGTACTTC. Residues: CASSYDRGRDEQYF.

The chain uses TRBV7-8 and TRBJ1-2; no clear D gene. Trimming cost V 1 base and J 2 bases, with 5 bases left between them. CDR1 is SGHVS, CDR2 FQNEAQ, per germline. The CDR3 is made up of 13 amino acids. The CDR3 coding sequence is TGTGCCAGCAGCTTAGGGCCAAACTATGGCTACACCTTC. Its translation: CASSLGPNYGYTF. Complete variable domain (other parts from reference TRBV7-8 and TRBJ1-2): GAGVSQSPRYKVAKRGQDVALRCDPISGHVSLFWYQQALGQGPEFLTYFQNEAQLDKSGLPSDRFFAERPEGSVSTLKIQRTQQEDSAVYLCASSLGPNYGYTFGSGTRLTVV.

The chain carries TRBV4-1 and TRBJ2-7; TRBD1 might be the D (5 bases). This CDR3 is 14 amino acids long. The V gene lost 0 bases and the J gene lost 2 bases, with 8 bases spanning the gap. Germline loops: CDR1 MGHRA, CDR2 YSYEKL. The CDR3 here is CASSQDQGPYEQYF. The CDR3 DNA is TGCGCCAGCAGCCAAGATCAGGGCCCCTACGAGCAGTACTTC.

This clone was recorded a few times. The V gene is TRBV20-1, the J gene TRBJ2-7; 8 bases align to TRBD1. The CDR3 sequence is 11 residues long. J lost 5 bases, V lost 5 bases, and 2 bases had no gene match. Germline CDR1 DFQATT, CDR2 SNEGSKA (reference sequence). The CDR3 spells CSAQTGDEQYF. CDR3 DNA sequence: TGCAGTGCTCAGACAGGGGACGAGCAGTACTTC.

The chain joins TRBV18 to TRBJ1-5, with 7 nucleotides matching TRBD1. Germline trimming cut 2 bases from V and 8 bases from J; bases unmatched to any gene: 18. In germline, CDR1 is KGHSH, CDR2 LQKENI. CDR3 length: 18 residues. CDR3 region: CASSPNRGRNPLEEPQHF. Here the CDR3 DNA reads TGTGCCAGCTCACCAAACAGGGGTAGGAACCCCTTGGAGGAGCCCCAGCATTTT.

Here the CDR3 DNA reads TGTGCCAGCAGCCGGTTAGCGGGGGCCAATGAGCAGTTCTTC. This gives the protein CASSRLAGANEQFF. The chain links TRBV14 to TRBJ2-1; 9 bases are shared with TRBD2. CDR1 is SGHDN and CDR2 is FVKESK in the germline V gene. The length of the CDR3 is 14 residues. The V gene end was trimmed by 4 bases and the J gene end by 6 bases; junction bases not matched to a gene: 4.

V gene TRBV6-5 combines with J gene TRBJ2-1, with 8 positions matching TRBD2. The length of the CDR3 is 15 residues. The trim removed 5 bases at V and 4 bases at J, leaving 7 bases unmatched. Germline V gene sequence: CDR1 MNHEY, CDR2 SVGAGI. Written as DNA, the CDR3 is TGTGCCAGCAGTAAAGGACTAGCCAAATACAATGAGCAGTTCTTC. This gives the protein CASSKGLAKYNEQFF.

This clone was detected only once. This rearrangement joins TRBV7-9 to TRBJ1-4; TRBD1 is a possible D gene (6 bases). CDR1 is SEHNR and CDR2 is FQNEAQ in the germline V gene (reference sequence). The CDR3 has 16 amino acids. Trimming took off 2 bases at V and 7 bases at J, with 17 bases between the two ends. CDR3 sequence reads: CASSLQWGGPGEKLFF. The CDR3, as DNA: TGTGCCAGCAGCTTACAGTGGGGGGGGCCCGGTGAAAAACTGTTTTTT.

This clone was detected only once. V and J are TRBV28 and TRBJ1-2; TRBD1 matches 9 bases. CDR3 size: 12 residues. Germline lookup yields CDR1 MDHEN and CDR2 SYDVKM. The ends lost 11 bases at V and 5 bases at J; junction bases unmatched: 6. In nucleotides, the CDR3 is TGTGCCTTCGGACAGGGGCAGTATGGCTACACCTTC. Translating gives CAFGQGQYGYTF.

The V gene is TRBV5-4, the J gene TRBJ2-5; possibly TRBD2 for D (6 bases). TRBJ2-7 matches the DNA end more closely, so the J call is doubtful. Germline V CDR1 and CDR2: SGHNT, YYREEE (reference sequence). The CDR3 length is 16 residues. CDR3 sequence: CASSLDGGLSSYEQYF. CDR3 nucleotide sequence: TGTGCCAGCAGCTTGGATGGGGGGTTGAGCTCCTACGAGCAGTACTTC.

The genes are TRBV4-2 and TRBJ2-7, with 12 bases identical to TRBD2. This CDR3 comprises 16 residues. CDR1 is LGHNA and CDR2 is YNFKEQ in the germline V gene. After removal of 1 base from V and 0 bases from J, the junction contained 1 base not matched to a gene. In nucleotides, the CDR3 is TGTGCCAGCAGCCAAGGGACTAGCGGGGCCTCCTACGAGCAGTACTTC. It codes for CASSQGTSGASYEQYF.

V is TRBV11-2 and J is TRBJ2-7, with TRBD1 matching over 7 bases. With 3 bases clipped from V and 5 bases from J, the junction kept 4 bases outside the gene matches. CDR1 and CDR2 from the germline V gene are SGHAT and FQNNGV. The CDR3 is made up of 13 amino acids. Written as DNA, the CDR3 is TGTGCCAGCAGCTTGGCCAGGGGGAACGAGCAGTACTTC. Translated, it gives CASSLARGNEQYF.

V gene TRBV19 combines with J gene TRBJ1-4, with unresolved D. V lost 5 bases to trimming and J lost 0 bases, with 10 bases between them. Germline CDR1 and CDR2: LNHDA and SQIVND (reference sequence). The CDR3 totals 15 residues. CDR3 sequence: CASSETAATNEKLFF. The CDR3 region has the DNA TGTGCCAGTAGTGAAACAGCTGCAACTAATGAAAAACTGTTTTTT.

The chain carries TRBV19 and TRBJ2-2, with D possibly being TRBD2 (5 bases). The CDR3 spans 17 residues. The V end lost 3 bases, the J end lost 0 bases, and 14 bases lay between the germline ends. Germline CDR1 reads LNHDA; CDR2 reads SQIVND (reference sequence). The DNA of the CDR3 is TGTGCCAGTAGTATTTCCAGCGGAAAGGCGAACACCGGGGAGCTGTTTTTT. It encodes CASSISSGKANTGELFF.

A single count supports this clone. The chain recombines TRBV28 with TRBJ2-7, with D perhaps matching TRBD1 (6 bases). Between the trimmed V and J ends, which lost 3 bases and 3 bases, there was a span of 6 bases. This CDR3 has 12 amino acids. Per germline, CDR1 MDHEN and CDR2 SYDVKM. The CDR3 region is CASSFRGYEQYF. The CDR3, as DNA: TGTGCCAGCAGTTTCAGGGGCTACGAGCAGTACTTC.

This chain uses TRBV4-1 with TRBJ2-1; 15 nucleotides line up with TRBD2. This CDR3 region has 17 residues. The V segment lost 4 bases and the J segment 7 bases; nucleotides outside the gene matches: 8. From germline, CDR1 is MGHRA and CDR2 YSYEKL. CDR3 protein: CASSPGLAGGSYNEQFF. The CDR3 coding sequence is TGCGCCAGCAGCCCCGGACTAGCGGGGGGGTCTTATAATGAGCAGTTCTTC.

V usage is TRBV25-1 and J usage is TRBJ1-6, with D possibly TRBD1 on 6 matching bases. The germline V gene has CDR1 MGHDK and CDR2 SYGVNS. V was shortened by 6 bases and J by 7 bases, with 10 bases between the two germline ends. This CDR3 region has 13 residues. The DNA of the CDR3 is TGTGCCAGCAGACGAACAGGGAATTCACCCCTCCACTTT. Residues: CASRRTGNSPLHF.